This passage covers 4 T cell receptor beta chains from one sample sequenced in a study of tumor and adjacent non-tumor tissue in lung cancer. The library came from three nested PCR rounds adapted from ARM-PCR protocols. TCRdb reprocessed the multiplex PCR reads via MiXCR and lists one record per CDR3 protein. The sample lists about 68,000 distinct CDR3 sequences; about three fifths were seen once. No cell sorting was done before RNA was extracted from the tissue. The sequenced sample consisted of lung tumor tissue. Receptor source: a man in his forties or fifties with non-small cell lung cancer.

Regarding this clonotype: This may stem from a read error, because a much larger clone lies one nucleotide away. The chain joins TRBV14 to TRBJ2-7, with unresolved D. Trimming shortened V by 0 bases and J by 4 bases, and 13 bases separated the two germline ends. The CDR3 totals 15 residues. CDR1 and CDR2 from the germline V gene are SGHDN and FVKESK. The CDR3 sequence is CASSQDTDFHYEQYF. The CDR3 bases are TGTGCCAGCAGCCAAGATACCGACTTCCATTACGAGCAGTACTTC.

This clonotype is medium-sized within its sample. The V call is TRBV28, the J call TRBJ2-1; maybe TRBD2 (6 bases). The germline V and J ends were trimmed by 5 bases and 11 bases, with 13 bases remaining between them. Per germline, CDR1 MDHEN and CDR2 SYDVKM. The CDR3 is 12 residues long. The CDR3 sequence: CASSPPRGKQFF. CDR3 bases: TGTGCCAGCAGTCCCCCCCGGGGGAAGCAGTTCTTC.

As concerns this clonotype: A much larger clone sits a single nucleotide away, making a read error possible. The gene calls are TRBV5-8 and TRBJ1-5; a possible D gene is TRBD1 (5 bases). Looked up from germline, CDR1 is SGHTS and CDR2 is YDEGEE. CDR3 length: 13 residues. The CDR3 sequence is CASSLLQVEPLHF. CDR3 in DNA: TGTGCCAGCAGCTTACTACAGGTTGAGCCCCTGCATTTT. The full variable domain, in which reference TRBV5-8 and TRBJ1-5 provide the parts outside the CDR3, is EAGVTQSPTHLIKTRGQQATLRCSPISGHTSVYWYQQALGLGLQFLLWYDEGEERNRGNFPPRFSGRQFPNYSSELNVNALELEDSALYLCASSLLQVEPLHFGDGTRLSIL.

This clonotype was detected once. No conserved phenylalanine or tryptophan is present at the end of the CDR3, so a read error is the likely explanation. The chain couples TRBV6-6 to TRBJ2-3, with D possibly matching TRBD1 (5 bases). Germline CDR1 is MNHNY and CDR2 is SVGAGI (reference sequence). With 7 bases removed from V and 1 base from J, the gap between germline ends came to 15 bases. The length of the CDR3 is 15 residues. The DNA of the CDR3 is TGTGCCAGCACCGACGCCCAGGGTCGCACAGATACGCAGTATATT. It yields the protein CASTDAQGRTDTQYI.